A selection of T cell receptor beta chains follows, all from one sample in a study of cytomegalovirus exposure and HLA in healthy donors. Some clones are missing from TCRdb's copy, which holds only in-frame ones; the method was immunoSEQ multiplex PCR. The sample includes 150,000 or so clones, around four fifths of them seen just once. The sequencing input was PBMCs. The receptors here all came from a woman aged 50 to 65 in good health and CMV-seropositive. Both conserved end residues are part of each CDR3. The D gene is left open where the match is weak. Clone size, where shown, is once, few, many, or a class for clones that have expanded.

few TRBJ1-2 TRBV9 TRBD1 TGTGCCAGCAGCGGAGACAGGGTCTTAGGCTACACCTTC CASSGDRVLGYTF
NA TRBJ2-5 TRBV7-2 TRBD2 TGTGCCAGCACCAGGGGGACTAGCGGGGGGACACAAGAGACCCAGTACTTC CASTRGTSGGTQETQYF
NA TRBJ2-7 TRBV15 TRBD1 TGTGCCACCAGCCGCCGGGACAGGGCCAACGAGCAGTACTTC CATSRRDRANEQYF
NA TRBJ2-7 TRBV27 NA TGTGCCAGCAGCCCAAACCGGGGACTCCCCGCTCGCGAGCAGTACTTC CASSPNRGLPAREQYF
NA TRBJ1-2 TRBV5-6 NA TGTGCCAGCAGCCCGCATGTGGAGGACTATGGCTACACCTTC CASSPHVEDYGYTF
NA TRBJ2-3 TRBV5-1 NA TGCGCCAGCGGTACGGGATTCACAGATACGCAGTATTTT CASGTGFTDTQYF
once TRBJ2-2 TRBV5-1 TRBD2 TGCGCCAGCTCCAGAGGGACTAGGGGAAATCTGTTCTCCGGGGAGCTGTTTTTT CASSRGTRGNLFSGELFF
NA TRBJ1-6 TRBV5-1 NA TGCGCCAGCAGCTTGGTCGCGAATTCACCCCTCCACTTT CASSLVANSPLHF
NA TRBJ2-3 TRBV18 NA TGTGCCAGCTCACCTGTAAGGGCAGGTGCAGGGGACGGATATACGCAGTATTTT CASSPVRAGAGDGYTQYF
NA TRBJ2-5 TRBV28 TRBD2 TGTGCCAGCAGTTTGTTTACTAGCGGGAGGGAGACCCAGTACTTC CASSLFTSGRETQYF
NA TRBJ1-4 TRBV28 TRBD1 TGTGCCAGCAGTTTCACAGGGGAAGAAAAACTGTTTTTT CASSFTGEEKLFF
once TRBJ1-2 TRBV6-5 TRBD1 TGTGCCAGCCGGACAGGGGGCTTAGGTGGCTACACCTTC CASRTGGLGGYTF
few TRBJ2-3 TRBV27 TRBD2 TGTGCCAGCAGTTCGACGGGACTAGCGGGAGGGCGAGGTACGCAGTATTTT CASSSTGLAGGRGTQYF
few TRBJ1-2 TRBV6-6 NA TGTGCCAGCAGCCCCGGAGCTAACTATGGCTACACCTTC CASSPGANYGYTF
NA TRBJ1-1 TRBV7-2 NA TGTGCCAGCAGCTTGACAGGATCTGAAGCTTTCTTT CASSLTGSEAFF
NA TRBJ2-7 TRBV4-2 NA TGTGCCAGCAGCCAAGCCGGTTTCTCCTACGAGCAGTACTTC CASSQAGFSYEQYF
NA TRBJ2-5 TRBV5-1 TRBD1 TGCGCCAGCAGCCCGGGACAGGGACGACTCAGGGAGACCCAGTACTTC CASSPGQGRLRETQYF
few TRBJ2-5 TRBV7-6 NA TGTGCCAGCAGCCTGGGACTGCAAGAGACCCAGTACTTC CASSLGLQETQYF
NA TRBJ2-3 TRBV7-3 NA TGTGCCAGCAGCTTAGGGCGAGATACGCAGTATTTT CASSLGRDTQYF